Below, 10 T cell receptor beta chains from the same sample are listed, as sequenced in a study of T cells in Graves' hyperthyroidism and ophthalmopathy. Using RNA transcripts as the source, TCR beta CDR3 regions were amplified. The study used the HTBI primer set for a first-round RT-PCR of the TCR CDR3. TCRdb used MiXCR to reprocess the multiplex PCR reads, holding one entry per CDR3 protein. The repertoire consists of fewer than 550,000 distinct CDR3 sequences, with about 24% occurring once and the leading ten covering around 11%. Sequenced sample: blood. The receptors were gathered from a woman aged 30 to 39 with Graves' ophthalmopathy.

This clonotype was seen only a few times. This chain connects TRBV27 to TRBJ2-7, with D possibly matching TRBD2 (6 bases). This CDR3 is built from 14 residues. V shed 5 bases and J shed 0 bases, with 11 bases lying between them. Germline lookup yields CDR1 MNHEY and CDR2 SMNVEV (reference sequence). The CDR3 DNA reads TGTGCCAGCAGTAACATCGGGGGCTCCTACGAGCAGTACTTC. Amino acids: CASSNIGGSYEQYF.

This clonotype was counted between two and nine times. CDR3 DNA sequence: TGTGCCAGTAGTGAATCGGGACGGCTGGCGGCTTTCTTT. This translates into CASSESGRLAAFF. The chain links TRBV19 to TRBJ1-1; possibly TRBD1 for D (5 bases). The V end was cut by 5 bases, the J end by 11 bases, with 18 bases between. CDR3 length: 13 residues. Germline assignment: CDR1 LNHDA and CDR2 SQIVND (reference sequence).

For the CDR3, the DNA is TGTGCCAGCAGTCATTCACCCTTGAGTGGCTACACCTTC. Translated, it gives CASSHSPLSGYTF. This chain joins TRBV7-2 and TRBJ1-2; D remains ambiguous. Germline V gene lookup returns CDR1 SGHTA and CDR2 FQGNSA. V lost 6 bases to trimming and J lost 7 bases, with 15 bases between them. CDR3 length: 13 amino acids.

This clonotype was picked up many times. The rearrangement joins TRBV10-3 to TRBJ2-2; D is uncertain. The germline gives CDR1 ENHRY, CDR2 SYGVKD. Trimming stripped 2 bases from V and 3 bases from J, with 13 bases between. CDR3 length: 16 amino acids. CDR3 in amino acids: CAISEQLDPDTGELFF. In nucleotides, the CDR3 is TGTGCCATCAGTGAGCAGTTAGACCCCGACACCGGGGAGCTGTTTTTT.

The sample holds a few counts of this clonotype. The chain combines TRBV6-5 with TRBJ1-2; 8 bases agree with TRBD1. CDR3 length: 16 residues. Germline V lookup: CDR1 MNHEY, CDR2 SVGAGI. J gave up 2 bases and V 4 bases, and 9 bases lay outside the gene matches. The CDR3: CASSSTPDRGNYGYTF. Written as DNA, the CDR3 is TGTGCCAGCAGTTCTACTCCCGACAGGGGCAACTATGGCTACACCTTC.

Many counts were recorded for this clonotype. The rearrangement links TRBV20-1 to TRBJ2-5; D tentatively reads TRBD1 or TRBD2 (6 bases each). Germline assignment: CDR1 DFQATT and CDR2 SNEGSKA (reference sequence). The CDR3 is 15 residues long. V gave up 4 bases and J gave up 5 bases, with 20 bases separating them. CDR3 sequence: CSATRRGATGETQYF. DNA for the CDR3: TGCAGTGCTACCCGACGCGGGGCCACAGGGGAGACCCAGTACTTC.

In the case of this clonotype: The missing conserved phenylalanine or tryptophan at the end of this CDR3 makes a read error likely. This chain uses TRBV7-9 with TRBJ2-5; no clear D. Between the trimmed V and J ends, which lost 1 base and 7 bases, there was a span of 13 bases. The CDR3 is 14 amino acids. CDR1 SEHNR and CDR2 FQNEAQ come from the germline V gene (reference sequence). The CDR3 is CASSLDTGRRTQYS. The CDR3 DNA sequence: TGTGCCAGCAGCTTAGACACCGGGCGTCGGACCCAGTACTCC.

The rearrangement uses TRBV28 and TRBJ2-7, with 8 bases fitting TRBD1. The V gene end was trimmed by 2 bases and the J gene end by 5 bases; junction bases not matched to a gene: 5. CDR3 length: 14 residues. Germline V gene data show CDR1 as MDHEN and CDR2 as SYDVKM. Here the CDR3 DNA reads TGTGCCAGCAGTTTAGGGGCAGGGGGCGACGAGCAGTACTTC. The encoded protein is CASSLGAGGDEQYF.

A few counts support this clonotype. The rearrangement joins TRBV4-1 to TRBJ2-4, with TRBD1 matching 9 bases. The CDR3 contains 17 residues. V lost 0 bases to trimming and J lost 1 base; unmatched junction nucleotides: 4. In germline, CDR1 is MGHRA, CDR2 YSYEKL. This CDR3 reads CASSQDRDRVAKNIQYF. In nucleotides, the CDR3 is TGCGCCAGCAGCCAAGATAGGGACAGGGTTGCCAAAAACATTCAGTACTTC.

This clonotype was found a few times. The CDR3 DNA follows: TGCGCCAGCCGTTCGTCGGGAGACTATGGCTACACCTTC. Its translation: CASRSSGDYGYTF. This chain joins TRBV5-1 and TRBJ1-2; D is unresolved. Germline CDR1 is SGHRS and CDR2 is YFSETQ. The V gene lost 7 bases and the J gene lost 3 bases, with 13 bases spanning the gap. This CDR3 comprises 13 residues.